This TCR beta chain was documented in a study of tumor and adjacent non-tumor tissue in lung cancer. Overall study: Histology: eleven to twelve adenocarcinoma, a couple of squamous cell carcinoma, 1 small cell lung cancer.

The template was RNA from unsorted bulk tissue. More than 3 cm separated this lung sample from the edge of the tumor. Chemotherapy-naive patients with new lung cancer underwent thoracic surgery in China, August–November 2014. Three rounds of nested PCR, following a modified ARM-PCR protocol, produced the TCRbeta library. TCRdb re-derived calls from the multiplex PCR reads in MiXCR, one entry per CDR3 protein. The sample lists tens of thousands of distinct CDR3 sequences, around 64% occurring once. On this clonotype: Its target is not known. The final CDR3 position lacks the conserved phenylalanine or tryptophan, pointing to a likely read error.

Points from the study as a whole: Significantly higher TCR diversity was found in tumor than normal lung. Top 100 clones took a larger repertoire share in normal lung.

The source material was distant non-tumor lung tissue. The TCR comes from a man between 65 and 85 years old with non-small cell lung cancer.

The CDR3 region has the DNA TGTGCCAGCAGCTTGGCGGCGAACCATAATTCATCCCTCCACCTT. Its protein product is CASSLAANHNSSLHL. The chain joins TRBV5-5 to TRBJ1-6; D gene uncertain. The CDR3 is 15 residues long. In germline, CDR1 is SGHKS, CDR2 YYEKEE (reference sequence).